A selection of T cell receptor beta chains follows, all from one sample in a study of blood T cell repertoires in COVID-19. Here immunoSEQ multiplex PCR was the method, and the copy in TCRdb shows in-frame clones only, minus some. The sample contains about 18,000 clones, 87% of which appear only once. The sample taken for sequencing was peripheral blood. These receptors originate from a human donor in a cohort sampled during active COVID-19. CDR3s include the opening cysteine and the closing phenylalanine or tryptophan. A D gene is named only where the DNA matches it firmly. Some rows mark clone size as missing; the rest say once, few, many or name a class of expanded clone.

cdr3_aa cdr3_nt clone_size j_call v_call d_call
CASSFGAVSTDTQYF TGTGCCAGCAGCTTTGGGGCTGTAAGCACAGATACGCAGTATTTT . TRBJ2-3 TRBV5-6 .
CASSQVPNSGNTIYF TGTGCCAGCAGCCAAGTGCCTAACTCTGGAAACACCATATATTTT . TRBJ1-3 TRBV14 .
CASSDRDNSPLHF TGTGCCAGCAGTGACAGGGATAATTCACCCCTCCACTTT . TRBJ1-6 TRBV6-1 .
CASSFPDRTTEAFF TGTGCCAGCAGCTTTCCCGACAGGACCACTGAAGCTTTCTTT once TRBJ1-1 TRBV11-1 .
CASRLHGGTTSTDTQYF TGTGCCAGCAGACTACACGGGGGAACTACTTCCACAGATACGCAGTATTTT . TRBJ2-3 TRBV5-4 .
CASSLARDRWSLRNNQPQHF TGTGCCAGCAGCCTCGCCCGGGACAGGTGGAGTCTTAGAAACAATCAGCCCCAGCATTTT . TRBJ1-5 TRBV14 TRBD1
CASSAGQGTEAFF TGTGCCAGCAGCGCCGGACAGGGAACTGAAGCTTTCTTT . TRBJ1-1 TRBV3-1/TRBV3-2 TRBD1
CASSLEIDTQYF TGTGCCAGCAGCTTGGAGATAGATACGCAGTATTTT . TRBJ2-3 TRBV7-9 .
CASSVADRTGELFF TGTGCCAGCAGTGTTGCGGATCGCACCGGGGAGCTGTTTTTT . TRBJ2-2 TRBV2 .
CATSDRDSGYTF TGTGCCACCAGTGATCGGGACAGCGGCTACACCTTC . TRBJ1-2 TRBV24-1 TRBD1
CASSVGVSNTEAFF TGCGCCAGCAGCGTAGGGGTCTCGAACACTGAAGCTTTCTTT once TRBJ1-1 TRBV5-1 .
CASSIVKSPGQGDRRNSPLHF TGTGCCAGTAGTATAGTCAAATCCCCGGGACAGGGGGATCGGCGAAATTCACCCCTCCACTTT . TRBJ1-6 TRBV19 TRBD1
CASLQGHYPNYGYTF TGCGCCAGTCTACAGGGCCACTACCCTAACTATGGCTACACCTTC . TRBJ1-2 TRBV10-1 .
CASSLTAGPSYNEQFF TGTGCCAGCAGCTTGACAGCGGGGCCCTCATACAATGAGCAGTTCTTC . TRBJ2-1 TRBV13 TRBD2
CASSERGLANYGYTF TGTGCCAGCAGCGAACGAGGGTTAGCTAACTATGGCTACACCTTC . TRBJ1-2 TRBV9 .
CASSLGQGGTGELFF TGTGCCAGCAGCCTAGGACAGGGTGGAACCGGGGAGCTGTTTTTT . TRBJ2-2 TRBV2 TRBD1
CASSLWDRDGYTF TGCGCCAGCAGCCTCTGGGACAGGGATGGCTACACCTTC . TRBJ1-2 TRBV5-1 TRBD1
CASSHLGGRSSYEQYF TGTGCCAGCAGCCACCTCGGAGGCCGAAGCTCCTACGAGCAGTACTTC . TRBJ2-7 TRBV11-1 .
CASSGPGLGPGNTIYF TGTGCCAGCAGCGGGCCGGGACTCGGACCTGGAAACACCATATATTTT . TRBJ1-3 TRBV9 .
CASSYEQGAGQPQHF TGTGCCAGCAGTTACGAACAGGGGGCGGGTCAGCCCCAGCATTTT . TRBJ1-5 TRBV6-5 TRBD1
CASSKSTGSNEKLFF TGTGCCAGTAGTAAATCGACAGGGAGTAATGAAAAACTGTTTTTT . TRBJ1-4 TRBV19 TRBD1
CATSRDIGGRVRQETQYF TGTGCCACCAGCAGAGATATTGGAGGGCGGGTCCGACAAGAGACCCAGTACTTC . TRBJ2-5 TRBV15 .
CASSDRTVNYGYTF TGTGCCAGCAGCGATCGGACAGTAAACTATGGCTACACCTTC few TRBJ1-2 TRBV5-6 .
CASSQEARAYGYTF TGTGCCAGCAGCCAAGAAGCGAGAGCCTATGGCTACACCTTC once TRBJ1-2 TRBV3-1/TRBV3-2 .
CASSLAGAGGHNEQFF TGTGCCAGCAGCTTAGCTGGGGCGGGGGGGCACAATGAGCAGTTCTTC . TRBJ2-1 TRBV7-2 TRBD2
CASNIGGVHGYTF TGTGCCAGCAACATCGGAGGCGTGCATGGCTACACCTTC . TRBJ1-2 TRBV7-9 .
CSASLPYHDEQYF TGCAGTGCTAGTCTCCCCTATCACGACGAGCAGTACTTC . TRBJ2-7 TRBV20-1 .
CASSLVQGLETEAFF TGTGCCAGCAGCTTAGTACAGGGGCTGGAGACTGAAGCTTTCTTT . TRBJ1-1 TRBV9 TRBD1
CASSVGPGEAEKEGEQFF TGTGCCAGCAGCGTAGGTCCGGGGGAGGCGGAGAAAGAAGGTGAGCAGTTCTTC once TRBJ2-1 TRBV9 .
CSASQRGGSTDTQYF TGCAGTGCTAGTCAACGGGGGGGTAGCACAGATACGCAGTATTTT . TRBJ2-3 TRBV20-1 TRBD2
CAAAGGTDTQYF TGTGCCGCGGCGGGCGGCACAGATACGCAGTATTTT . TRBJ2-3 TRBV6-5 .
CASSPRTGDYNEQFF TGTGCCAGCAGCCCCCGGACAGGGGACTACAATGAGCAGTTCTTC few TRBJ2-1 TRBV4-2 TRBD1
CASRLSGGAHNEQFF TGTGCCAGCAGACTCAGCGGGGGGGCCCACAATGAGCAGTTCTTC . TRBJ2-1 TRBV6-5 TRBD2
CASSQLAGDTQYF TGTGCCAGCAGCCAGCTAGCGGGGGATACGCAGTATTTT . TRBJ2-3 TRBV12-3/TRBV12-4 TRBD2
CASSLKRTSGAGETQYF TGTGCCAGCAGTTTAAAAAGGACTAGCGGGGCGGGGGAGACCCAGTACTTC . TRBJ2-5 TRBV27 TRBD2
CASSGAGTPGGYGYTF TGTGCCAGTAGTGGGGCCGGGACCCCAGGGGGCTATGGCTACACCTTC once TRBJ1-2 TRBV19 TRBD1
CASSIKISTEAFF TGTGCCAGTAGTATAAAGATTAGTACTGAAGCTTTCTTT . TRBJ1-1 TRBV19 .
CARSPTGLQGYSNQPQHF TGTGCCAGAAGCCCCACTGGCCTACAGGGGTATAGCAATCAGCCCCAGCATTTT few TRBJ1-5 TRBV5-3 TRBD1
CASSFSVRELFF TGTGCCAGCAGTTTTTCAGTCCGGGAGCTGTTTTTT . TRBJ2-2 TRBV6-5 .
CASSRDPGKTQYF TGTGCCAGCAGTAGGGATCCGGGGAAGACCCAGTACTTC . TRBJ2-5 TRBV6-6 .